Presented here are 14 T cell receptor beta chains from one specimen sequenced in a study of chemoradiotherapy in HPV16-positive cancers (dated by TCRdb to the early 2020s). Library preparation employed the immunoSEQ multiplex PCR assay. Drawn from immuneACCESS, this table holds only the in-frame rearrangements with V and J called that TCRdb kept. Clones are partly lost; checked studies trace under half to an unresolved V gene and leave the rest unexplained. The sample contains approximately 19,000 clones, around 86% of them found a single time. The ten largest clones represent approximately 5% of the sample. The sequencing used blood, collected from a patient who underwent chemoradiotherapy. These receptors were collected from a human donor with HPV-associated anogenital cancer.

This rearrangement joins TRBV7-9 to TRBJ1-2, with TRBD1 as a possible D gene (6 bases). V was cut by 4 bases and J by 4 bases, with 10 bases left in between. Germline CDR1 SEHNR, CDR2 FQNEAQ (reference sequence). The CDR3 has 13 amino acids. In nucleotides, the CDR3 is TGTGCCAGCAGCTATGGACAGTCCTATGGCTACACCTTC. Protein product: CASSYGQSYGYTF.

This rearrangement joins TRBV7-2 to TRBJ2-7, with 8 bases fitting TRBD1. Germline V lookup: CDR1 SGHTA, CDR2 FQGNSA. Trimming removed 1 base from V and 5 bases from J; junction bases left unmatched: 7. This CDR3 region has 15 residues. CDR3 region: CASSLVGQGVDEQYF. CDR3 bases: TGTGCCAGCAGCTTAGTCGGACAGGGAGTCGACGAGCAGTACTTC.

This rearrangement joins TRBV15 to TRBJ2-7, with 11 bases that match TRBD2. The CDR3 loop spans 20 amino acids. Trimming at V came to 3 bases and at J to 0 bases, leaving 16 bases not matched to a gene. CDR1 and CDR2 from the germline V gene are LNHNV and YYDKDF (reference sequence). CDR3 bases: TGTGCCACCAGCAGGGAGGCACGAGCCCTGACTAGCGGGAACTCCTACGAGCAGTACTTC. Translation: CATSREARALTSGNSYEQYF.

The chain has TRBV7-2 and TRBJ2-7; possibly TRBD2 for D (5 bases). The germline gives CDR1 SGHTA, CDR2 FQGNSA. V was pared by 3 bases and J by 7 bases, with 22 bases between. There are 16 residues in the CDR3. CDR3 coding DNA: TGTGCCAGCAGCTTCTCGGGCGGAGGACCGTTGCGGGAGCAGTACTTC. It is translated as CASSFSGGGPLREQYF.

This chain uses TRBV7-2 with TRBJ2-7; weak D call: TRBD2 (6 bases). V was clipped by 1 base and J by 1 base, with 17 bases between them. The CDR3 sequence is 17 residues long. Germline assignment: CDR1 SGHTA and CDR2 FQGNSA. The CDR3, as DNA: TGTGCCAGCAGCTTAGGAGGCGCGCGGCGGGGTTCCTACGAGCAGTACTTC. It codes for CASSLGGARRGSYEQYF.

This chain connects TRBV23-1 to TRBJ2-7; 11 nucleotides agree with TRBD1. TRBV23-1 counts as an open reading frame of uncertain function. With 4 bases clipped from V and 3 bases from J, the junction kept 5 bases outside the gene matches. There are 15 residues in the CDR3. The CDR3: CASSRPGQGDYEQYF. In DNA, the CDR3 is TGCGCCAGCAGTCGACCGGGACAGGGGGACTACGAGCAGTACTTC.

The V call is TRBV7-2, the J call TRBJ2-7; TRBD1 matches 7 bases. J lost 5 bases, V lost 2 bases, and 15 bases had no gene match. The CDR3 is 17 amino acids. Germline CDR1 SGHTA, CDR2 FQGNSA. CDR3 sequence (DNA): TGTGCCAGCAGCTTATCCCTAAAGCCGAATACAGGGGACGAGCAGTACTTC. Translating gives CASSLSLKPNTGDEQYF. Filled out from reference TRBV7-2 and TRBJ2-7, the complete variable domain reads GAGVSQSPSNKVTEKGKDVELRCDPISGHTALYWYRQSLGQGLEFLIYFQGNSAPDKSGLPSDRFSAERTGGSVSTLTIQRTQQEDSAVYLCASSLSLKPNTGDEQYFGPGTRLTVT.

This clone occurred once. The CDR3, as DNA: TGTGCCTGGGGGGGGCCTGTGAGGAATGGCTACACCTTC. Protein product: CAWGGPVRNGYTF. The V gene is TRBV30, the J gene TRBJ1-2, with D possibly TRBD1 on 6 matching bases. This CDR3 is built from 13 residues. V was cut by 5 bases and J by 6 bases, with 16 bases left in between. The germline gives CDR1 GTSNPN, CDR2 SVGIG (reference sequence).

This clone was found once. V and J are TRBV5-4 and TRBJ2-1; 13 bases align to TRBD2. Germline lookup yields CDR1 SGHNT and CDR2 YYREEE (reference sequence). The CDR3 length is 16 residues. V trimming: 4 bases; J trimming: 7 bases; junction bases outside the gene matches: 8. CDR3 in DNA: TGTGCCAGCAGCCCCCCCGGGACTAGCGGGATTAATGAGCAGTTCTTC. Translating gives CASSPPGTSGINEQFF.

The V and J genes are TRBV18 and TRBJ2-2; TRBD1 might be the D (6 bases). This CDR3 region has 14 residues. Germline assignment: CDR1 KGHSH and CDR2 LQKENI. Deletions cut 0 bases from V and 4 bases from J, with 6 bases between. The CDR3 nucleotides are TGTGCCAGCTCACCACCCAGGGGCACCGGGGAGCTGTTTTTT. This gives the protein CASSPPRGTGELFF. The whole variable domain, remainder taken from reference TRBV18 and TRBJ2-2, is NAGVMQNPRHLVRRRGQEARLRCSPMKGHSHVYWYRQLPEEGLKFMVYLQKENIIDESGMPKERFSAEFPKEGPSILRIQQVVRGDSAAYFCASSPPRGTGELFFGEGSRLTVL.

The rearrangement links TRBV5-4 to TRBJ2-1; D is perhaps TRBD2 (6 bases). The CDR3 contains 16 residues. Trimming cost V 4 bases and J 7 bases, with 21 bases left between them. Per germline, CDR1 SGHNT and CDR2 YYREEE (reference sequence). DNA for the CDR3: TGTGCCAGCAGCCCCGTGGGGGGAGAACGGGTAAATGAGCAGTTCTTC. This gives the protein CASSPVGGERVNEQFF.

The chain joins TRBV7-9 to TRBJ2-7; no clear D gene. Germline values: CDR1 SEHNR, CDR2 FQNEAQ (reference sequence). This CDR3 contains 13 residues. Trimming shortened V by 4 bases and J by 0 bases, and 7 bases separated the two germline ends. The CDR3 region is CASSSRVSYEQYF. The CDR3 DNA reads TGTGCCAGCAGCTCACGGGTCTCCTACGAGCAGTACTTC.

This chain connects TRBV19 to TRBJ2-5; 9 positions match TRBD2. Looked up from germline, CDR1 is LNHDA and CDR2 is SQIVND (reference sequence). This CDR3 contains 14 residues. The trim removed 4 bases at V and 5 bases at J, leaving 5 bases unmatched. Here the CDR3 reads CASSSHTSGETQYF. CDR3 nucleotide sequence: TGTGCCAGTAGTAGCCACACTAGCGGGGAGACCCAGTACTTC.

The rearrangement links TRBV5-8 to TRBJ1-1, with D tentatively TRBD1 (5 bases). Trimming removed 0 bases from V and 3 bases from J, with 9 bases in between. Germline CDR1 is SGHTS and CDR2 is YDEGEE. There are 14 residues in the CDR3. The CDR3 DNA reads TGTGCCAGCAGCTTGGCTCAGGGCTACACTGAAGCTTTCTTT. It specifies CASSLAQGYTEAFF. The full variable domain, with the rest looked up from reference TRBV5-8 and TRBJ1-1, is EAGVTQSPTHLIKTRGQQATLRCSPISGHTSVYWYQQALGLGLQFLLWYDEGEERNRGNFPPRFSGRQFPNYSSELNVNALELEDSALYLCASSLAQGYTEAFFGQGTRLTVV.